Presented here are 14 T cell receptor beta chains from one specimen sequenced in a study of identical twins. Using its own MiXCR run on the 5' RACE reads, TCRdb lists one record per CDR3 protein. The sample holds a few hundred thousand distinct CDR3 sequences, about 8.3% seen once. The data were also submitted as part of a second study, on yellow fever vaccine responses in identical twins.

Sequences were obtained from CD8+ T cells sorted from blood. Receptors originate from a woman aged 18-30 years in good health.

This sequence joins TRBV6-4 and TRBJ2-5; perhaps D is TRBD1 or TRBD2 (5 bases each). V lost 3 bases and J 5 bases, leaving 13 bases between the germline ends. This CDR3 comprises 14 residues. Per the germline V gene, CDR1 is MRHNA and CDR2 is SNTAGT. The CDR3: CASSEAGTKETQYF. The DNA for the CDR3 is TGTGCCAGCAGTGAGGCCGGGACCAAGGAGACCCAGTACTTC.

This clonotype was counted at least ten times. This chain links TRBV27 with TRBJ1-6, with D possibly matching TRBD1 (6 bases). V was pared by 3 bases and J by 14 bases, with 20 bases between. CDR1 and CDR2 (germline): MNHEY, SMNVEV (reference sequence). The CDR3 loop spans 15 amino acids. This CDR3 is CASSLGDKDVSALHF. The CDR3 bases are TGTGCCAGCAGTTTGGGGGACAAGGACGTGTCAGCCCTCCACTTT.

The chain is built from TRBV7-9 and TRBJ2-7, with TRBD1 identical over 9 bases. The ends lost 7 bases at V and 3 bases at J; junction bases unmatched: 7. The germline CDR1 and CDR2 sequences are SEHNR and FQNEAQ (reference sequence). This CDR3 is 14 amino acids long. This CDR3 is CASTRWTGDYEQYF. The CDR3 bases are TGTGCCAGCACCAGATGGACAGGGGACTACGAGCAGTACTTC.

With respect to this clonotype: One end of the junction fails to match germline, which may point to a read error. V and J are TRBV12-3 or TRBV12-4 and TRBJ2-7; 7 nucleotides align to TRBD2. CDR3 size: 16 residues. The CDR3 protein is CASRSTEVAGSHEQYF. The CDR3 DNA follows: TGTGCCAGCAGGTCAACCGAGGTAGCGGGCTCCCACGAGCAGTACTTC.

V is TRBV4-3 and J is TRBJ2-1; 9 nucleotides align to TRBD2. Germline-derived CDR1 and CDR2 are LGHNA and YSLEER. This CDR3 is 17 amino acids long. V dropped 4 bases and J dropped 7; count of bases not matched to a gene: 14. The CDR3 protein is CASSLPPAGGRANEQFF. For the CDR3, the DNA is TGCGCCAGCAGCCTCCCACCCGCGGGGGGGAGGGCAAATGAGCAGTTCTTC.

V gene TRBV6-6 combines with J gene TRBJ2-1; D remains unclear. Looked up from germline, CDR1 is MNHNY and CDR2 is SVGAGI (reference sequence). This CDR3 is built from 12 residues. V dropped 2 bases and J dropped 8 bases, with 7 bases sitting between them. This CDR3 reads CASSYPFDEQFF. The CDR3 nucleotides are TGTGCCAGCAGTTACCCATTCGATGAGCAGTTCTTC.

There are many counts of this clonotype. The chain links TRBV15 to TRBJ1-1; no clear D gene. Germline V gene sequence: CDR1 LNHNV, CDR2 YYDKDF (reference sequence). There are 13 residues in the CDR3. V was clipped by 5 bases and J by 8 bases, with 15 bases between them. This chain's CDR3 is CATSPEEQTEAFF. The CDR3, as DNA: TGTGCCACCAGCCCTGAAGAGCAGACAGAAGCTTTCTTT.

This clonotype was picked up a small number of times. At one of its ends the junction is not consistent with the germline gene, which may arise from a read error. This chain uses TRBV9 with TRBJ1-5, with D unclear. The CDR3 length is 14 residues. The germline V gene encodes CDR1 SGDLS and CDR2 YYNGEE. CDR3 sequence (DNA): TGTGCCAGCAGCGCGGCCGTTAGCAATCAGTCCCAGCATTTT. This codes for CASSAAVSNQSQHF.

Many counts were recorded for this clonotype. V is TRBV20-1 and J is TRBJ2-7, with a tentative D call TRBD2 (5 bases). From germline, CDR1 is DFQATT and CDR2 SNEGSKA (reference sequence). The CDR3 has 14 residues. V gave up 1 base and J gave up 0 bases, with 10 bases separating them. CDR3 residues: CSARGERSSYEQYF. The CDR3 DNA sequence: TGCAGTGCTAGAGGGGAGCGGTCCTCCTACGAGCAGTACTTC.

The sample holds a few counts of this clonotype. The chain recombines TRBV7-8 with TRBJ2-7, with 7 bases aligning to TRBD1. V was pared by 6 bases and J by 4 bases, with 6 bases of the junction left unmatched. Germline V CDR1 and CDR2: SGHVS, FQNEAQ. The CDR3 is made up of 13 amino acids. CDR3 DNA: TGTGCCAGCAGATACGACAGGGAGTACGAGCAGTACTTC. Its protein is CASRYDREYEQYF. Based on the CDR3 plus reference TRBV7-8 and TRBJ2-7, the full variable domain is GAGVSQSPRYKVAKRGQDVALRCDPISGHVSLFWYQQALGQGPEFLTYFQNEAQLDKSGLPSDRFFAERPEGSVSTLKIQRTQQEDSAVYLCASRYDREYEQYFGPGTRLTVT.

This clonotype was seen more than once but under ten times. The V and J genes are TRBV2 and TRBJ2-2; D call uncertain. Germline CDR1 SNHLY, CDR2 FYNNEI. Trimming removed 4 bases from V and 1 base from J, with 13 bases in between. This CDR3 region has 16 residues. The CDR3 DNA sequence: TGTGCCAGCAGTGGAAGCGACACCCAGAACACCGGGGAGCTGTTTTTT. Translation: CASSGSDTQNTGELFF.

This clonotype turned up a few times. The genes are TRBV5-1 and TRBJ1-1; D call uncertain. Germline V gives CDR1 SGHRS, CDR2 YFSETQ. Trimming cost V 3 bases and J 6 bases, with 12 bases left between them. There are 13 residues in the CDR3. Here the CDR3 reads CASSWEGFPEAFF. The CDR3 DNA sequence: TGCGCCAGCAGCTGGGAAGGGTTCCCTGAAGCTTTCTTT.

The V gene is TRBV7-2, the J gene TRBJ2-1, with 7 bases lining up with TRBD2. The CDR3 is 16 residues long. The germline gives CDR1 SGHTA, CDR2 FQGNSA. The V and J ends lost 3 bases and 0 bases, in that order; junction bases with no gene match: 5. CDR3 sequence reads: CASSLAREGSYNEQFF. The CDR3 nucleotides read TGTGCCAGCAGCTTGGCGAGGGAGGGCTCCTACAATGAGCAGTTCTTC.

With regard to this clonotype: The CDR3 end shows no conserved phenylalanine or tryptophan, and so a read error is likely. The chain employs TRBV5-1 and TRBJ2-7, with TRBD1 matching over 8 bases. Germline loops: CDR1 SGHRS, CDR2 YFSETQ. This CDR3 is built from 16 residues. V was pared by 2 bases and J by 1 base, with 8 bases of the junction left unmatched. The CDR3: CASSLILGQDSYEQYY. In DNA, the CDR3 is TGCGCCAGCAGCTTAATATTGGGACAGGATTCCTACGAGCAGTACTAC.